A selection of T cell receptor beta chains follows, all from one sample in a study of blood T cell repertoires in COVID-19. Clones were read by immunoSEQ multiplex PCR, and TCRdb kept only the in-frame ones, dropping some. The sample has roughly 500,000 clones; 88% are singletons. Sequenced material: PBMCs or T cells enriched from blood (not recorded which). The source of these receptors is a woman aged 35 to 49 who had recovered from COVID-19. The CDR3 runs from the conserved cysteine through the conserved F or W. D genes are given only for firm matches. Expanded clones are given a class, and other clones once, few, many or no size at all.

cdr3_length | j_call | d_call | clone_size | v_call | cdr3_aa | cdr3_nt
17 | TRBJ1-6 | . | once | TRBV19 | CASSATRTAGADSPLHF | TGTGCCAGTAGTGCCACCCGAACGGCGGGGGCTGATTCACCCCTCCACTTT
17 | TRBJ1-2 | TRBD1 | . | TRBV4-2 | CASSQVFGTEDYYGYTF | TGTGCCAGCAGCCAAGTATTCGGGACAGAAGATTACTATGGCTACACCTTC
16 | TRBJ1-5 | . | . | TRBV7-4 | CASSSRGPQSNQPQHF | TGTGCCAGCAGCTCGCGGGGCCCACAAAGCAATCAGCCCCAGCATTTT
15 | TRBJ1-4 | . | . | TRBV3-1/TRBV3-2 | CASSFALTFNEKLFF | TGTGCCAGCAGCTTCGCTCTAACCTTTAATGAAAAACTGTTTTTT
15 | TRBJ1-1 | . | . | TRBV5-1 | CASSYRGKGDTEAFF | TGCGCCAGCAGCTATCGAGGGAAGGGGGACACTGAAGCTTTCTTT
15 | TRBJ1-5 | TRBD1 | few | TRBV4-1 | CASSQGGGSVQPQHF | TGCGCCAGCAGCCAAGGAGGGGGCTCCGTTCAGCCCCAGCATTTT
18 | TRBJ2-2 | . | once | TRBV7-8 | CASSSDLSGDSATGELFF | TGTGCCAGCAGCTCGGACCTTTCGGGGGACAGTGCGACCGGGGAGCTGTTTTTT
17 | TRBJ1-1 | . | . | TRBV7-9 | CASSLWGRVVMNTEAFF | TGTGCCAGCAGCTTATGGGGGAGGGTGGTTATGAACACTGAAGCTTTCTTT
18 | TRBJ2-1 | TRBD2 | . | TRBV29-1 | CSVLPGTSGRSSYNEQFF | TGCAGCGTGCTTCCCGGGACTAGCGGGAGATCGTCCTACAATGAGCAGTTCTTC
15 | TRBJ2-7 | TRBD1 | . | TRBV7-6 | CASSPRTGNSYEQYF | TGTGCCAGCAGCCCACGGACAGGGAATTCCTACGAGCAGTACTTC
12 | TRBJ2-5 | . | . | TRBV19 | CASTPNGETQYF | TGTGCCAGTACCCCCAACGGAGAGACCCAGTACTTC
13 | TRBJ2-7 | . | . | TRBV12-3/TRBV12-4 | CASSLKAAYEQYF | TGTGCCAGCAGTTTAAAAGCGGCCTACGAGCAGTACTTC
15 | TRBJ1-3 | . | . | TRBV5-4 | CASSSPGKSGNTIYF | TGTGCCAGCAGCTCCCCAGGGAAGTCTGGAAACACCATATATTTT
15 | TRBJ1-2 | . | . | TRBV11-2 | CASSLGRGSWDGYTF | TGTGCCAGCAGCTTAGGTCGCGGCAGTTGGGATGGCTACACCTTC
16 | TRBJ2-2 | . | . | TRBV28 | CASSLRRAPNTGELFF | TGTGCCAGCAGTTTAAGGAGGGCCCCAAACACCGGGGAGCTGTTTTTT
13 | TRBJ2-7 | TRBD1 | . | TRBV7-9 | CASEVTGDYEQYF | TGTGCCAGCGAGGTGACAGGGGACTACGAGCAGTACTTC
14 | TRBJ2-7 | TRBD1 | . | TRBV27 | CASSPGTGLWEQYF | TGTGCCAGCAGTCCCGGGACAGGGCTTTGGGAGCAGTACTTC
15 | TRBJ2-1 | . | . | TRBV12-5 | CASGPRGVLYNEQFF | TGTGCTAGTGGGCCCAGGGGGGTCTTATACAATGAGCAGTTCTTC
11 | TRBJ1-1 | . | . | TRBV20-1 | CSGQALAEAFF | TGCAGTGGGCAGGCCCTGGCTGAAGCTTTCTTT
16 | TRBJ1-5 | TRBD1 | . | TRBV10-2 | CASRDTGGPPHQPQHF | TGCGCCAGCAGGGATACAGGGGGCCCCCCCCATCAGCCCCAGCATTTT
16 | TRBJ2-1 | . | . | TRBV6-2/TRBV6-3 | CASSYPGTGVGNEQFF | TGTGCCAGCAGTTACCCCGGGACTGGGGTTGGAAATGAGCAGTTCTTC
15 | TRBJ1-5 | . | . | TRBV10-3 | CAISEGGSINQPQHF | TGTGCCATCAGTGAAGGAGGCAGCATCAATCAGCCCCAGCATTTT
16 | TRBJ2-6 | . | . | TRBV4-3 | CASSQDIVSGANVLTF | TGCGCCAGCAGCCAAGATATAGTGTCTGGGGCCAACGTCCTGACTTTC
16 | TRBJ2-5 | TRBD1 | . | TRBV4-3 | CASSQESARGLETQYF | TGCGCCAGCAGCCAAGAGTCGGCCAGGGGGCTGGAGACCCAGTACTTC
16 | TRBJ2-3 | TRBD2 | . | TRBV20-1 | CSASWGAGGVTDTQYF | TGCAGTGCTAGTTGGGGAGCGGGAGGAGTCACAGATACGCAGTATTTT
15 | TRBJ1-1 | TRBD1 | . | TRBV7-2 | CASSLPDRVYAEAFF | TGTGCCAGCAGCCTACCGGACAGGGTATACGCTGAAGCTTTCTTT
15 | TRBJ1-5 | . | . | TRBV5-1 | CASSPGAGAGQPQHF | TGCGCCAGCAGCCCCGGGGCGGGGGCCGGACAGCCCCAGCATTTT
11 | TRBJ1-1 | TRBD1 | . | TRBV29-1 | CSVATGTEAFF | TGCAGCGTTGCGACAGGGACTGAAGCTTTCTTT